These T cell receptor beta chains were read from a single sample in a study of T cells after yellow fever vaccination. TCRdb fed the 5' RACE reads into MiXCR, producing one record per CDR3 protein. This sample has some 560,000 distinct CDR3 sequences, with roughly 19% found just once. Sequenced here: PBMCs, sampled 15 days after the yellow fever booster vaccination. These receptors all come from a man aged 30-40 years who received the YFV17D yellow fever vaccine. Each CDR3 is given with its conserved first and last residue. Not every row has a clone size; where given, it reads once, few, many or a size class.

CDR3: CASSPPSGDLNEQFF
size: .
V: TRBV18
J: TRBJ2-1

CDR3: CSAQSSGSSYNEQFF
size: .
V: TRBV20-1
J: TRBJ2-1

CDR3: CASSRDREYEQYF
size: .
V: TRBV2
J: TRBJ2-7

CDR3: CSANGLAGRPQETQYF
size: .
V: TRBV20-1
J: TRBJ2-5

CDR3: CASSQKGTSGTEQFF
size: .
V: TRBV7-9
J: TRBJ2-1

CDR3: CASRTPTSGTYYEQYF
size: .
V: TRBV6-2/TRBV6-3
J: TRBJ2-7

CDR3: CASSVRWRDLYNEQFF
size: few
V: TRBV9
J: TRBJ2-1

CDR3: CASSSDRLGQPQHF
size: .
V: TRBV7-2
J: TRBJ1-5

CDR3: CASSVQRISTDTQYF
size: .
V: TRBV2
J: TRBJ2-3

CDR3: CSASIPDGEQYF
size: .
V: TRBV20-1
J: TRBJ2-7

CDR3: CSAGGQGATTDTQYF
size: few
V: TRBV20-1
J: TRBJ2-3

CDR3: CSASSGTGSYEQYF
size: .
V: TRBV20-1
J: TRBJ2-7

CDR3: CASGISLNTEAFF
size: many
V: TRBV9
J: TRBJ1-1

CDR3: CASSLALLAGVNEQFF
size: few
V: TRBV5-1
J: TRBJ2-1

CDR3: CASSLLAGLTDEQYF
size: few
V: TRBV12-3/TRBV12-4
J: TRBJ2-7

CDR3: CASSLGSSGSFQETQYF
size: few
V: TRBV11-3
J: TRBJ2-5

CDR3: CASKAGHLKPQHF
size: .
V: TRBV2
J: TRBJ1-5

CDR3: CAISRQTHTDTQYF
size: few
V: TRBV10-3
J: TRBJ2-3

CDR3: CASSQINEQYF
size: .
V: TRBV3-1
J: TRBJ2-7

CDR3: CASTRTPTGQETQYF
size: few
V: TRBV6-1
J: TRBJ2-5

CDR3: CASSLKGLNQPQHF
size: few
V: TRBV7-8
J: TRBJ1-5

CDR3: CSAGQMNTGELFF
size: .
V: TRBV20-1
J: TRBJ2-2

CDR3: CASSTDSLQETQYF
size: once
V: TRBV10-2
J: TRBJ2-5

CDR3: CASSWGRQTEAFF
size: .
V: TRBV12-3/TRBV12-4
J: TRBJ1-1

CDR3: CASSPGQGGIQYF
size: .
V: TRBV7-2
J: TRBJ2-4

CDR3: CASSQSPTTIPNEQFF
size: few
V: TRBV4-3
J: TRBJ2-1

CDR3: CASSQEVGRGLKTQYF
size: few
V: TRBV4-2
J: TRBJ2-5

CDR3: CSVWEGRDASYEQYF
size: many
V: TRBV29-1
J: TRBJ2-7